This T cell receptor beta chain was recorded in a study of cytomegalovirus exposure and HLA in healthy donors. Findings and limits, study-wide: An analysis that was carried out later associated 16,000 or so TCR beta sequences with HLA alleles at 0.05 false discovery rate.

The primer mix had 60 Vbeta and 13 Jbeta primers. Method: immunoSEQ multiplex PCR; TCRdb's copy keeps in-frame clones and lacks some. Of more than 140,000 clones listed, 75% to 80% are singletons. This CDR3 contains 12 residues. V was shortened by 5 bases and J by 4 bases, with 8 bases between the two germline ends. Germline V gene data show CDR1 as LNHDA and CDR2 as SQIVND (reference sequence). Points on this clone: The antigen remains undetermined.

The sample was PBMCs. The rearrangement uses TRBV19 and TRBJ1-2, with D uncertain. The receptor's source is a male donor in good health and CMV-seronegative. The CDR3 bases are TGTGCCAGTAGTGTCCCTCCCTATGGCTACACCTTC. It encodes CASSVPPYGYTF.